Each of the 32 T cell receptor beta chains below was sequenced from the same sample in a study of cytomegalovirus exposure and HLA in healthy donors. Researchers ran the PCR with 60 Vbeta and 13 Jbeta primers. TCRdb keeps only in-frame clones here, not all; method: immunoSEQ multiplex PCR. Its listing shows about 100,000 clones. Sequenced sample: PBMCs. The receptors derive from a girl under 18 in good health and CMV-seropositive.

The rearrangement uses TRBV13 and TRBJ2-1, with D perhaps matching TRBD1 (6 bases). V lost 7 bases and J lost 6, with 31 bases in between. The CDR3 extends over 19 amino acids. Per germline, CDR1 PRHDT and CDR2 FYEKMQ (reference sequence). The CDR3 region has the DNA TGTGCCAGCAACCCAACGGCGGCACTCGGCTTGTGGGGGCGCAATGAGCAGTTCTTC. Amino acid sequence: CASNPTAALGLWGRNEQFF.

V gene TRBV2 combines with J gene TRBJ2-3; 10 bases fit TRBD2. The germline V gene encodes CDR1 SNHLY and CDR2 FYNNEI. This CDR3 contains 18 residues. Unmatched junction bases numbered 11, after V lost 5 bases and J lost 0 bases. The chain's CDR3 is CASSTTYLAGGSTDTQYF. As DNA, the CDR3 is TGTGCCAGCAGTACTACTTATTTAGCGGGGGGTAGCACAGATACGCAGTATTTT.

The chain recombines TRBV7-9 with TRBJ1-1, with D tentatively TRBD1 (6 bases). The germline V and J ends were trimmed by 2 bases and 7 bases, with 8 bases remaining between them. CDR3 size: 12 residues. Per germline, CDR1 SEHNR and CDR2 FQNEAQ (reference sequence). Here the CDR3 reads CASSLPDSEAFF. CDR3 DNA sequence: TGTGCCAGCAGCTTACCGGACAGTGAAGCTTTCTTT.

The gene calls are TRBV4-3 and TRBJ2-3; TRBD2 might be the D (5 bases). V lost 4 bases and J 0 bases, leaving 20 bases between the germline ends. Germline CDR1 reads LGHNA; CDR2 reads YSLEER. CDR3 size: 18 residues. The CDR3 bases are TGCGCCAGCAGCCCGAGGGTTTCTTACGCTCCTAGCACAGATACGCAGTATTTT. Its translation is CASSPRVSYAPSTDTQYF.

The chain combines TRBV19 with TRBJ1-2, with D possibly being TRBD1 (5 bases). Per germline, CDR1 LNHDA and CDR2 SQIVND (reference sequence). The CDR3 runs 13 residues. Trimming cost V 4 bases and J 6 bases, with 12 bases left between them. This chain's CDR3 is CASSSRGQNGYTF. The CDR3 coding sequence is TGTGCCAGTAGTAGTAGGGGCCAGAATGGCTACACCTTC.

This chain connects TRBV6-5 to TRBJ1-1; tentative D call: TRBD1 (5 bases). In germline, CDR1 is MNHEY, CDR2 SVGAGI. Trimming left V 0 bases short and J 2 bases short, with 13 bases between. The length of the CDR3 is 16 residues. The CDR3 loop is CASSYSRGLINTEAFF. DNA of the CDR3: TGTGCCAGCAGTTACTCCCGGGGGTTGATTAACACTGAAGCTTTCTTT.

The V and J genes are TRBV5-1 and TRBJ2-1; TRBD2 agrees at 8 bases. From germline, CDR1 is SGHRS and CDR2 YFSETQ. Trimming cost V 2 bases and J 5 bases; bases outside gene matches: 12. This CDR3 spans 17 amino acids. CDR3 amino acids: CASSLGERLAKDNEQFF. As DNA, the CDR3 is TGCGCCAGCAGCTTAGGGGAGCGACTAGCGAAAGACAATGAGCAGTTCTTC.

This sequence joins TRBV7-2 and TRBJ2-4; D not certain. V was cut by 1 base and J by 8 bases, with 9 bases left in between. CDR1 and CDR2 from the germline V gene are SGHTA and FQGNSA. The CDR3 length is 13 residues. CDR3 sequence: CASSLGAQDIQYF. The DNA for the CDR3 is TGTGCCAGCAGCTTAGGGGCGCAGGACATTCAGTACTTC.

The genes are TRBV7-2 and TRBJ1-4, with a possible D match to TRBD1 (5 bases). V was pared by 7 bases and J by 3 bases, with 12 bases between. The CDR3 is made up of 14 amino acids. CDR1 is SGHTA and CDR2 is FQGNSA in the germline V gene. Written as DNA, the CDR3 is TGTGCCAGCAACAAAGGGGCCTCTAATGAAAAACTGTTTTTT. Protein: CASNKGASNEKLFF.

CDR3 loop: CASSLGGNYEQYV. CDR3 in DNA: TGTGCCAGCAGCTTGGGAGGAAACTACGAGCAGTACGTC. The chain is built from TRBV7-8 and TRBJ2-7, with a possible D match to TRBD2 (6 bases). Germline V lookup: CDR1 SGHVS, CDR2 FQNEAQ. Trimming cost V 3 bases and J 3 bases, with 9 bases left between them. The CDR3 runs to 13 residues.

This chain connects TRBV5-6 to TRBJ1-1; no reliable D call. V dropped 0 bases and J dropped 0 bases, with 12 bases sitting between them. The CDR3 totals 16 residues. Germline-derived CDR1 and CDR2 are SGHDT and YYEEEE. The CDR3 region has the DNA TGTGCCAGCAGCTTGGCCTCGTTTTCTTTGAACACTGAAGCTTTCTTT. Its protein product is CASSLASFSLNTEAFF.

The rearrangement joins TRBV7-6 to TRBJ2-2, with 8 bases aligning to TRBD1. Germline values: CDR1 SGHVS, CDR2 FNYEAQ. V trimming: 3 bases; J trimming: 0 bases; junction bases outside the gene matches: 6. The CDR3 has 17 residues. CDR3 in amino acids: CASSFDATGANTGELFF. CDR3 DNA sequence: TGTGCCAGCAGCTTTGACGCGACAGGGGCGAACACCGGGGAGCTGTTTTTT. Full variable domain (outside the CDR3, taken from reference TRBV7-6 and TRBJ2-2): GAGVSQSPRYKVTKRGQDVALRCDPISGHVSLYWYRQALGQGPEFLTYFNYEAQQDKSGLPNDRFSAERPEGSISTLTIQRTEQRDSAMYRCASSFDATGANTGELFFGEGSRLTVL.

This rearrangement joins TRBV6-5 to TRBJ2-1; tentative D call: TRBD2 (5 bases). The V and J ends lost 8 bases and 6 bases respectively, with 20 bases between them. Germline CDR1 is MNHEY and CDR2 is SVGAGI. The CDR3 covers 15 residues. In DNA, the CDR3 is TGTGCCAGCTCGGATGGGAGCGGAGTGGTCAATGAGCAGTTCTTC. Amino acids: CASSDGSGVVNEQFF.

The genes are TRBV27 and TRBJ2-7; TRBD2 matches 12 bases. CDR3 length equals 17 residues. Germline-derived CDR1 and CDR2 are MNHEY and SMNVEV (reference sequence). The V segment lost 4 bases and the J segment 6 bases; nucleotides outside the gene matches: 13. CDR3 DNA sequence: TGTGCCAGCAGTTCAGAGACTAGCGGGGGTCCTCACGGCGAGCAGTACTTC. It encodes CASSSETSGGPHGEQYF.

The rearrangement uses TRBV19 and TRBJ1-2; TRBD1 is a possible D gene (6 bases). The CDR3 contains 14 residues. Germline CDR1 reads LNHDA; CDR2 reads SQIVND (reference sequence). Trimming took 6 bases from V and 3 from J, leaving 14 bases between them. CDR3 sequence: CASRWEQGYYGYTF. Written as DNA, the CDR3 is TGTGCCAGTAGATGGGAACAGGGCTACTATGGCTACACCTTC.

V usage is TRBV4-3 and J usage is TRBJ1-2; TRBD1 aligns across 8 bases. The CDR3 totals 16 residues. J was trimmed by 4 bases and V by 0 bases; bases with no gene match: 7. Germline V gene data show CDR1 as LGHNA and CDR2 as YSLEER. CDR3 nucleotide sequence: TGCGCCAGCAGCCAAGATCCGGGACAGGCGCTCTATGGCTACACCTTC. It translates to CASSQDPGQALYGYTF.

Details on this clone: An end of the junction does not agree with germline; a read error may underlie this. This chain connects TRBV7-7 to TRBJ2-5; TRBD2 agrees at 7 bases. Germline lookup yields CDR1 SSHAT and CDR2 FNYEAQ (reference sequence). CDR3 size: 15 residues. The DNA of the CDR3 is TGTGCTAGCAGCCATAGCGGTCCGGGGGGAGGGACCCAGTACTTC. As protein: CASSHSGPGGGTQYF.

The chain recombines TRBV27 with TRBJ1-2; 7 bases map to TRBD1. The V gene end was trimmed by 5 bases and the J gene end by 2 bases; junction bases not matched to a gene: 11. The CDR3 has 16 amino acids. Looked up from germline, CDR1 is MNHEY and CDR2 is SMNVEV (reference sequence). The CDR3 sequence is CASSPTLGQANYGYTF. CDR3 nucleotides: TGTGCCAGCAGTCCGACCTTAGGACAGGCAAACTATGGCTACACCTTC.

V gene TRBV4-2 combines with J gene TRBJ2-3; 11 nucleotides line up with TRBD2. V lost 0 bases and J lost 2; bases outside the gene matches: 4. This CDR3 comprises 17 residues. CDR1 and CDR2 (germline): LGHNA, YNFKEQ. The CDR3 nucleotides read TGTGCCAGCAGCCAAGAACTACTAGCGGGGGCCACAGATACGCAGTATTTT. Its protein is CASSQELLAGATDTQYF.

The V call is TRBV6-5, the J call TRBJ1-3, with D perhaps TRBD1 (6 bases). This CDR3 is built from 15 residues. V lost 2 bases, J lost 1 base, and 9 bases lay in between. Germline loops: CDR1 MNHEY, CDR2 SVGAGI. CDR3 residues: CASSYLRGSGNTIYF. The CDR3 DNA reads TGTGCCAGCAGTTACCTTAGGGGGTCTGGAAACACCATATATTTT.

The V and J genes are TRBV18 and TRBJ2-1; D gene uncertain. Deletions cut 3 bases from V and 10 bases from J, with 10 bases between. The germline V gene has CDR1 KGHSH and CDR2 LQKENI. CDR3 length: 12 residues. Here the CDR3 DNA reads TGTGCCAGCTCACCGGCCACGTCGGAGCAGTTCTTC. This translates into CASSPATSEQFF.

V usage is TRBV19 and J usage is TRBJ1-2; TRBD1 agrees at 7 bases. CDR1 and CDR2 from the germline V gene are LNHDA and SQIVND (reference sequence). The CDR3 totals 14 residues. The trim removed 6 bases at V and 0 bases at J, leaving 4 bases unmatched. The CDR3 nucleotides are TGTGCCAGTAGCAGGGGACAGTCTAACTATGGCTACACCTTC. Its protein is CASSRGQSNYGYTF.

V gene TRBV11-2 combines with J gene TRBJ1-3, with D possibly being TRBD1 (5 bases). The CDR3 has 17 residues. Trimming removed 1 base from V and 0 bases from J, with 13 bases in between. Per the germline V gene, CDR1 is SGHAT and CDR2 is FQNNGV. The CDR3 loop reads CASSLADRSFSGNTIYF. The CDR3 DNA reads as TGTGCCAGCAGCTTAGCCGACAGATCATTCTCTGGAAACACCATATATTTT.

The chain couples TRBV7-6 to TRBJ2-5; weak D call: TRBD2 (6 bases). There are 14 residues in the CDR3. Between the trimmed V and J ends, which lost 4 bases and 4 bases, there was a span of 13 bases. Germline loops: CDR1 SGHVS, CDR2 FNYEAQ. The CDR3 DNA reads as TGTGCCAGCAGCTCCCCGAACGGGGGAGAGACCCAGTACTTC. Protein product: CASSSPNGGETQYF.

The gene calls are TRBV6-5 and TRBJ1-5; the D is unclear. CDR1 is MNHEY, CDR2 SVGAGI, per germline. V lost 8 bases and J 1 base, leaving 9 bases between the germline ends. The CDR3 loop spans 13 amino acids. CDR3 protein: CASSVWSNQPQHF. CDR3 in DNA: TGTGCCAGCTCAGTATGGAGCAATCAGCCCCAGCATTTT.

The chain uses TRBV4-2 and TRBJ2-7, with 7 bases that match TRBD1. The germline V gene has CDR1 LGHNA and CDR2 YNFKEQ. V dropped 4 bases and J dropped 2; count of bases not matched to a gene: 11. The CDR3 is 16 amino acids. This CDR3 reads CASSPDVVQGTYEQYF. The CDR3 DNA is TGTGCCAGCAGCCCGGATGTCGTACAGGGGACCTACGAGCAGTACTTC.

The chain uses TRBV7-2 and TRBJ1-1; a weak D match, TRBD1 (5 bases). Trimming removed 6 bases at V and 6 bases at J, with 23 bases between. The CDR3 runs 16 residues. Germline assignment: CDR1 SGHTA and CDR2 FQGNSA. The CDR3: CASSRDSMRGYAEAFF. DNA of the CDR3: TGTGCCAGCAGTCGGGACTCCATGAGGGGTTACGCTGAAGCTTTCTTT.

V is TRBV14 and J is TRBJ2-1; D is ambiguous. The CDR3 is 11 residues long. V shed 3 bases and J shed 7 bases, with 4 bases lying between them. Germline V gene sequence: CDR1 SGHDN, CDR2 FVKESK. The CDR3 reads CASSHRNEQFF. CDR3 DNA: TGTGCCAGCAGCCATCGGAATGAGCAGTTCTTC. The full variable domain, with the rest looked up from reference TRBV14 and TRBJ2-1, is EAGVTQFPSHSVIEKGQTVTLRCDPISGHDNLYWYRRVMGKEIKFLLHFVKESKQDESGMPNNRFLAERTGGTYSTLKVQPAELEDSGVYFCASSHRNEQFFGPGTRLTVL.

The CDR3 sequence is CASSEAPGSYEQYF. The CDR3 DNA reads TGTGCCAGCAGTGAAGCTCCGGGCTCCTACGAGCAGTACTTC. The chain links TRBV6-1 to TRBJ2-7; D call uncertain. The V end lost 0 bases, the J end lost 0 bases, and 6 bases lay between the germline ends. The germline CDR1 and CDR2 sequences are MNHNS and SASEGT. This CDR3 is built from 14 residues.

In nucleotides, the CDR3 is TGTGCCAGCAGCGAACCGGGACAGGGGAACACCGGGGAGCTGTTTTTT. This encodes CASSEPGQGNTGELFF. The chain couples TRBV11-3 to TRBJ2-2, with 9 bases lining up with TRBD1. In germline, CDR1 is SGHNT, CDR2 YENEEA. The CDR3 is made up of 16 amino acids. V lost 5 bases, J lost 1 base, and 5 bases stayed unmatched. The whole variable domain, filled in from reference TRBV11-3 and TRBJ2-2, reads EAGVVQSPRYKIIEKKQPVAFWCNPISGHNTLYWYLQNLGQGPELLIRYENEEAVDDSQLPKDRFSAERLKGVDSTLKIQPAELGDSAVYLCASSEPGQGNTGELFFGEGSRLTVL.

This chain joins TRBV7-2 and TRBJ2-2; 9 positions agree with TRBD1. Trimming cost V 0 bases and J 6 bases; bases outside gene matches: 8. From germline, CDR1 is SGHTA and CDR2 FQGNSA. The CDR3 length is 17 residues. CDR3 nucleotides: TGTGCCAGCAGCTTAGCTGTCCCGGGACAGGGCCCCGGGGAGCTGTTTTTT. It is translated as CASSLAVPGQGPGELFF.

The V gene is TRBV6-1, the J gene TRBJ1-5; weak D call: TRBD1 (6 bases). This CDR3 has 15 residues. Trimming cost V 3 bases and J 1 base, with 10 bases left between them. The germline V gene has CDR1 MNHNS and CDR2 SASEGT. The CDR3 bases are TGTGCCAGCAGTGATTGGACAGCCAGCAATCAGCCCCAGCATTTT. Its protein is CASSDWTASNQPQHF.